This T cell receptor (beta chain) comes out of a study of radiation and T cells in renal cell carcinoma. Overall study results and limits: From baseline, blood top tumor clonotypes peaked at 2 weeks post-radiation. No pretreatment tumor biopsies were available for baseline clonotypes.

About this clone: Its antigen is still unknown.

Described time point: blood 2 weeks post-SBRT. Treatment reported: 15 Gy SBRT to primary tumor, nephrectomy 4 weeks later. After SBRT, blood was collected at 2 and 4 weeks, plus baseline. The patient's renal cell carcinoma had clear cell pathology. Repertoires were generated with immunoSEQ multiplex PCR, while TCRdb's copy carries only in-frame clones and drops some. The sample shows roughly 140,000 clones, 80% to 90% of them seen only once. The CDR3 extends over 12 amino acids. V was trimmed by 5 bases and J by 4 bases, leaving 6 bases between them. The germline V gene encodes CDR1 MNHNS and CDR2 SASEGT.

The chain uses TRBV6-1 and TRBJ2-1, with D hard to call. This clonotype was sampled from a woman aged 45-65 years with renal cell carcinoma. The sequencing here drew on blood, taken from a patient whose treatment included radiotherapy and nephrectomy. This CDR3 is CASSKTYNEQFF. The CDR3 DNA is TGTGCCAGCAGTAAGACTTACAATGAGCAGTTCTTC.